This T cell receptor (beta chain) originates from a study of cytomegalovirus exposure and HLA in healthy donors. Study-wide findings and caveats: Many donors shared some public TCRs, even though most TCR sequences were rare. In vitro confirmation showed three CMV-associated chains to be CMV antigen specific. The TCR clusters that emerged in the first cohort tended, a later analysis found, to co-occur in the approximately 130 validation repertoires. Some TCR beta chains (roughly 160 of them) were listed as cytomegalovirus-associated.

Comments on this clone: Antigen specificity is unknown.

Measured with immunoSEQ multiplex PCR; TCRdb has only the in-frame clones, and not every one. The sample contains over 55,000 clones, 75% to 95% of which appear only once. This CDR3 contains 13 residues. The ends were cut back, 7 bases at V and 5 bases at J, with 14 bases in the middle. Germline V gene data show CDR1 as SQVTM and CDR2 as ANQGSEA. Sequencing used PBMCs. This chain connects TRBV29-1 to TRBJ1-4; D is possibly TRBD1 (5 bases). The sequence derives from a man between 18 and 35 years old in good health and CMV-seronegative. CDR3 nucleotides: TGCAGCGCCGAGGCGGGGCTGAATGAAAAACTGTTTTTT. It is translated as CSAEAGLNEKLFF.